A single sample is the source of the 19 T cell receptor beta chains below, sequenced in a study of monozygotic twins with inflammatory bowel disease. TCRdb reanalyzed the 5' RACE reads and collapses them to one entry per CDR3 protein, without DNA. There are some 440,000 distinct CDR3 sequences in the sample, with 2% to 3% held by the top ten. The sequencing sample was made of blood. The receptors originated from a human donor with ulcerative colitis or Crohn's disease, or a healthy co-twin of an affected twin (not recorded which).

The gene calls are TRBV7-9 and TRBJ2-5; without DNA, the TCRdb call of TRBD2 cannot be checked. The CDR3 has 16 residues. Germline V lookup: CDR1 SEHNR, CDR2 FQNEAQ (reference sequence). CDR3 sequence: CASSSSPMRFQETQYF.

The chain is built from TRBV6-2 or TRBV6-3 and TRBJ1-5; TCRdb returns TRBD1, unconfirmable since there is no DNA. Looked up from germline, CDR1 is MNHEY and CDR2 is SVGEGT. This CDR3 region has 15 residues. This CDR3 is CASTHGGAQKQPQHF.

The genes are TRBV11-2 and TRBJ2-5; without DNA, the TCRdb call of TRBD1 cannot be checked. Germline CDR1 SGHAT, CDR2 FQNNGV. The CDR3 is 14 residues long. CDR3: CASSITVPGETQYF.

The rearrangement links TRBV7-2 to TRBJ2-1. This CDR3 spans 16 amino acids. The germline CDR1 and CDR2 sequences are SGHTA and FQGNSA. CDR3 region: CASSLGPTSSYNEQFF.

CDR3 protein: CSARGQEGMDTEAFF. The genes are TRBV20-1 and TRBJ1-1; TCRdb calls TRBD1, which cannot be checked without DNA. Germline lookup yields CDR1 DFQATT and CDR2 SNEGSKA (reference sequence). The CDR3 loop spans 15 amino acids.

This chain joins TRBV7-9 and TRBJ2-3; TCRdb selects TRBD1, and the lack of DNA leaves this call unchecked. CDR3 length: 15 residues. In germline, CDR1 is SEHNR, CDR2 FQNEAQ (reference sequence). The CDR3 spells CASSLAQGFTDTQYF. The variable domain in full, completed from reference TRBV7-9 and TRBJ2-3, reads DTGVSQNPRHKITKRGQNVTFRCDPISEHNRLYWYRQTLGQGPEFLTYFQNEAQLEKSRLLSDRFSAERPKGSFSTLEIQRTEQGDSAMYLCASSLAQGFTDTQYFGPGTRLTVL.

The chain couples TRBV6-5 to TRBJ2-7; checking the TCRdb D call of TRBD1 is not possible without DNA. Germline V gene sequence: CDR1 MNHEY, CDR2 SVGAGI. This CDR3 spans 15 amino acids. The CDR3 is CASSYPETGAYEQYF.

The chain carries TRBV6-1 and TRBJ2-5; TCRdb picks TRBD1, but there is no DNA to check that call. The CDR3 runs to 14 residues. Germline CDR1 is MNHNS and CDR2 is SASEGT. This CDR3 reads CASTPTELWETQYF.

The CDR3 spells CASSPYPSSYNEQFF. This chain joins TRBV6-1 and TRBJ2-1; TCRdb's D call, TRBD1, is unchecked because there is no DNA. In germline, CDR1 is MNHNS, CDR2 SASEGT. This CDR3 comprises 15 residues.

This chain links TRBV5-1 with TRBJ2-5; TCRdb reports TRBD1, a call that lacks DNA to check it against. The CDR3 runs to 13 residues. Germline lookup yields CDR1 SGHRS and CDR2 YFSETQ. The CDR3 reads CASSRTGEETQYF.

The rearrangement uses TRBV10-3 and TRBJ2-2; TCRdb names TRBD1, which stays unverified in the absence of DNA. The germline gives CDR1 ENHRY, CDR2 SYGVKD. The CDR3 runs 13 residues. CDR3 amino acids: CAISDGAAGELFF.

This sequence joins TRBV11-2 and TRBJ2-2; the D call of TRBD2 rests on TCRdb alone, since no DNA is present to check it. CDR1 and CDR2 from the germline V gene are SGHAT and FQNNGV. The CDR3 runs 20 residues. The CDR3 loop is CASSFETPIAGGLVSRELFF.

The chain employs TRBV7-2 and TRBJ2-2; TCRdb picks TRBD2, but there is no DNA to check that call. The CDR3 contains 16 residues. CDR1 is SGHTA and CDR2 is FQGNSA in the germline V gene. CDR3 residues: CASSPGTSGVPGELFF. The full variable domain, rest sourced from reference TRBV7-2 and TRBJ2-2, is GAGVSQSPSNKVTEKGKDVELRCDPISGHTALYWYRQSLGQGLEFLIYFQGNSAPDKSGLPSDRFSAERTGGSVSTLTIQRTQQEDSAVYLCASSPGTSGVPGELFFGEGSRLTVL.

CDR3 protein: CSARDARGGGANVLTF. V gene TRBV20-1 combines with J gene TRBJ2-6; no DNA is available, so the TRBD1 call from TCRdb remains unchecked. The CDR3 extends over 16 amino acids. CDR1 is DFQATT and CDR2 is SNEGSKA in the germline V gene (reference sequence).

The genes are TRBV7-2 and TRBJ2-7; checking the TCRdb D call of TRBD2 is not possible without DNA. The CDR3 covers 14 residues. Germline CDR1 SGHTA, CDR2 FQGNSA. The CDR3 protein is CASSRGLGLYEQYF.

The CDR3 sequence is CATSDPLTGTRATDTQYF. This chain uses TRBV24-1 with TRBJ2-3; TCRdb's assignment of TRBD2 cannot be checked, as there is no DNA. CDR3 length: 18 residues. CDR1 is KGHDR, CDR2 SFDVKD, per germline.

The V gene is TRBV7-2, the J gene TRBJ2-7; TCRdb picks TRBD2, but there is no DNA to check that call. The CDR3 runs to 14 residues. Germline CDR1 is SGHTA and CDR2 is FQGNSA. CDR3: CASSLEADSREQYF.

The chain couples TRBV12-3 or TRBV12-4 to TRBJ1-1. The CDR3 is 14 residues long. CDR3 amino acids: CASSFQVGVTEAFF.

This chain joins TRBV4-2 and TRBJ2-7. This CDR3 region has 15 residues. Germline V CDR1 and CDR2: LGHNA, YNFKEQ. The CDR3 sequence is CASSPIGLSSYEQYF.